This entry describes one TCR beta chain. What antigen it recognizes has not been identified. No base-level quality is on record; no much larger clone is a single base apart. Receptor amplification or capture employed the immunoSEQ multiplex PCR assay. The multiplex PCR relied on a mix of 60 forward primers for TCR Vbeta segments and 13 reverse primers for TCR Jbeta segments. A multiplex PCR assay on genomic DNA amplified the CDR3 region of rearranged TCR beta genes. Amplified TCR beta libraries were sequenced as 87-base-pair reads on the Illumina HiSeq System. The source study handled its data this way. A later analysis counted approximately 84 million unique TCR beta chains across the 700 or so repertoires, and some 11 million of these chains were shared by at least two donors. Raw reads were error-corrected and collapsed into unique sequences with a nearest-neighbor algorithm that merged closely related sequences to remove PCR and sequencing errors. To assign V, D and J gene segments, CDR3 sequences were aligned to IMGT reference sequences. For a sequence to be retained, a match of at least six nucleotides to both a V gene segment and a J gene segment was required. Rearrangements were called productive when the CDR3 lacked stop codons and stayed in frame with V and J; all others were non-productive. Following IMGT convention, CDR3 was defined as the stretch from the second conserved V-encoded cysteine to the conserved J-encoded phenylalanine. The earlier analysis of about 500 of the donors excluded sequences that lacked an unambiguous match to a single V gene segment. An earlier analysis of fewer than 650 of the donors classified V segments as functional when productive rearrangements were above 56.7% and as segregating when the standard deviation between donors was above 5%. A statistical classification framework was built to diagnose cytomegalovirus status from the catalog of TCR beta chain sequences. In a later analysis, V and J genes were assigned by comparing TCR nucleotide sequences against IMGT/GENE-DB human TR gene sequences. A later analysis assigned CDR3 sequences and most-parsimonious VDJ recombination scenarios with the TCRdist pipeline. In a later analysis, every TCR beta chain was defined by the combination of its CDR3 amino acid sequence and its V-gene family, and reads without a unique V-gene family were dropped. A later analysis removed 500 to 600 highly shared, low-generation-probability nucleotide sequences to deal with suspected cross-contamination and a sequencing artifact. In a later analysis, a clonal expansion index was calculated for each public chain from normalized within-repertoire ranks of inferred template counts. A later analysis computed generation probabilities with a VDJ recombination model fitted to out-of-frame rearrangements, and checked the results against IGoR. In a later analysis, TCR-TCR, TCR-HLA and TCR-CMV co-occurrence was scored with hypergeometric tests, and a repertoire-size bias correction was applied to TCR pairs. To estimate false discovery rates, a later analysis permuted the HLA or CMV assignments 20 times. In a later analysis, co-occurring TCRs were grouped with DBSCAN, and TCRdist sequence similarity was added when clustering was performed within HLA-allele-positive subsets. Repertoires with fewer than 30,000 or more than 120,000 public chains, plus five repertoires with anomalous nucleotide sharing, were excluded from co-occurrence clustering. The source is immuneACCESS, and TCRdb retained only in-frame sequences with V and J called. Part of the clones is not carried over; for the studies checked, unresolved V genes explain less than half of this, and the remainder is unexplained. V, J and clone size derive from that table, while D and trimming were established from the DNA sequence. In all, the sample holds approximately 110,000 clones, and 73% of those were seen once. The ten largest clones capture 4.1% of the sample.

Clipping removes 3 bases from V and 6 bases from J, with 8 as the unmatched junction base count. From its cysteine to its phenylalanine, the CDR3 spans 15 amino acids. Only the CDR3 portion is preserved as DNA: 45 bases, with reading frame beginning at the first base. The germline V gene yields MGHDK for CDR1 and SYGVNS for CDR2. The sample comes from a study of cytomegalovirus exposure and HLA in healthy donors (dated by TCRdb to about 2017). Context from the whole study: An earlier analysis of roughly 570 of the donors reported about 280 Gb of sequence data and 117 million unique TCR beta sequences obtained from about 180 million T cells. An early release that covered about 600 HLA-typed donors contained approximately 300 gigabases of sequencing data and tens of millions of unique TCR sequences. Among the 398 genotyped donors, 75% to 90% belonged to the genetic ancestry cluster associated with self-reported Caucasian donors. The study was designed to test whether signatures of past pathogen exposure could be identified by cataloging public T cell receptors. The T cell repertoires of 666 subjects were profiled by immunosequencing and related to cytomegalovirus serostatus. Besides the first cohort of roughly 640 subjects, a separate validation cohort made up of 120 different subjects was used. The study combined high-throughput TCR immunosequencing, statistical association of individual TCRs with disease status, and machine learning to predict cytomegalovirus infection status. In a later analysis, previously published TCR beta repertoires from 500 to 750 donors were re-analyzed and high-resolution HLA genotyping was added so that TCR occurrence patterns could be studied. Rather than using new phenotypic data, the later analysis identified candidate immune exposures from TCR beta sequences and from how often those sequences occurred across donors. To decide whether each TCR beta V gene segment behaved as functional or pseudogenic, an earlier analysis of approximately 600 of the donors relied on high-throughput TCR beta sequencing. Donor age, sex, ethnicity and CMV serostatus were compiled together with the repertoire data. In a later genetic analysis, genome-wide SNP genotypes for about three fifths of the roughly 670 donors were used, and that subset was treated as a discovery cohort. Every discovery cohort repertoire had been produced on one sequencing platform. Class I and class II HLA loci were covered by the typing at four-digit resolution. Typing coverage differed by locus: A, B, C, DRB1 and DQB1 were typed in roughly 620-640 donors, DQA1 in roughly 510, DPA1 in 600 to 610, and DPB1 in just under 490. Because of strong linkage in the cohort, four to six DR-DQ haplotypes were treated as single units for association and clustering. Across some 400 genotyped donors of the cohort, an average of roughly 200,000 unique TCR beta nucleotide sequences per donor were sequenced, and 15% to 20% of those sequences were non-productive. The study at large found these results: A further reported finding was that TCR beta sequences accurately predicted the HLA-A and HLA-B alleles for most subjects in the first cohort. In a later analysis, the rate of TCR association differed among HLA loci, with DRB1 alleles having the most associated TCRs and HLA-C alleles having the fewest. The cohort was sequenced for TCR beta chains only, and without alpha or paired-chain data the features that could be detected were limited. Because counts were too low, 15 or so rarely observed V segments, including chromosome 9 orphons, were excluded from the earlier analysis of 587 of the donors. It was suggested by the authors that the approach could potentially be generalized to other disease states and immunological phenotypes. Linkage disequilibrium might explain the correlated functional status among segregating V segments, but an unknown experimental factor could not be excluded. Compared with the roughly 670-donor mean, donors in an Asian-associated ancestry cluster had fewer N-insertions in productive TCRs, according to a later genetic analysis. In a later genetic analysis, a missense DCLRE1C variant was associated with V-gene and J-gene trimming of TCR beta chains, and the association was replicated in an independent cohort. In vitro tests confirmed that a few of the cytomegalovirus-associated TCR beta chains recognize cytomegalovirus antigens. Some IMGT-functional V segments, including TRBV6-2 and TRBV6-3, could not be told apart with the 87-base-pair reads, so those segments were excluded. The classifier was reported to diagnose cytomegalovirus status with high specificity and sensitivity in both the original cohort and the validation cohort. Assigning TCR associations to individual alleles was difficult when HLA alleles, especially DR and DQ, strongly co-occurred. The presence/absence analyses assumed that sequencing depth was roughly uniform across donors, and that assumption may not be true. Several of the top co-occurrence clusters appeared to be linked to parvovirus B19, influenza, CMV and Epstein-Barr virus, according to a later analysis. The study gave a list of some 150 TCR beta chains associated with cytomegalovirus. For the cohort, immune exposure information was limited to CMV serostatus. Because HLA typing was unavailable for some donors at each locus, only the typed subset was used in association tests. According to a later analysis, most CMV-associated TCR beta chains appeared to be HLA-restricted, and the HLA associations seemed to be driven largely by CMV exposure. At a false discovery rate of 0.05, a later analysis linked about 16,000 TCR beta sequences to specific HLA alleles. While some public TCRs were present in many individuals, most TCR sequences turned up only very rarely across donors. A later analysis found that HLA-associated TCR beta chains were more clonally expanded and had lower generation probabilities than equally common non-associated chains. An earlier analysis of some 560 of the donors showed that most TCR beta V segments appeared in productive rearrangements either about 90% or about 30% of the time, which broadly matched IMGT annotations. The sequencing pipeline was judged likely to have produced a cluster of highly shared sequence variants as a technical artifact.

The cohort was made up of 666 healthy bone marrow donors. Cohort members were all nominally healthy when sampled, although unrecorded immune exposures were likely present. The donor was CMV seronegative and belonged to the group of over 350 seronegative cohort members. A peripheral blood sample was provided by each donor, and peripheral blood mononuclear cells were used for TCR beta sequencing. The Qiagen DNeasy Blood Extraction Kit was used to extract genomic DNA from the blood cell samples. The TCR originated in a woman in her thirties or forties in good health and CMV-seronegative. Sequenced: PBMCs. The sequence is built from TRBV25-1 and TRBJ2-7; 10 central nucleotides agree with TRBD1. The nucleotide sequence is TGTGCCAGCAGTGAGACAGGGGGCTATATCGGCGAGCAGTACTTC. Translated, this gives CASSETGGYIGEQYF.